This entry lists 22 T cell receptor beta chains sequenced from one sample in a study of blood T cell repertoires in COVID-19. The assay was immunoSEQ multiplex PCR, and TCRdb's table has in-frame clones only and misses some. The sample lists roughly 250,000 clones, roughly nine tenths occurring once. Sequencing used peripheral blood. Source of these receptors: a young woman with COVID-19, enrolled during active disease.

This chain uses TRBV4-1 with TRBJ1-5; D not resolved. Trimming took 0 bases from V and 0 from J, leaving 9 bases between them. Germline V CDR1 and CDR2: MGHRA, YSYEKL. The CDR3 length is 16 residues. The CDR3 loop is CASSQDGRDSNQPQHF. As DNA, the CDR3 is TGCGCCAGCAGCCAAGACGGTCGGGATAGCAATCAGCCCCAGCATTTT.

The rearrangement uses TRBV19 and TRBJ1-2, with 7 nucleotides matching TRBD1. V dropped 4 bases and J dropped 3; count of bases not matched to a gene: 8. CDR3 length equals 15 residues. CDR1 is LNHDA and CDR2 is SQIVND in the germline V gene (reference sequence). The DNA for the CDR3 is TGTGCCAGTAGTACCTGGGACAGACATCACTATGGCTACACCTTC. Translating it yields CASSTWDRHHYGYTF.

To note about this clone: The identical CDR3 is also encoded by other nucleotide sequences in the sample. The CDR3 protein is CASSSGQGGTDTQYF. For the CDR3, the DNA is TGCGCCAGCAGCTCCGGACAGGGTGGCACAGATACGCAGTATTTT. The chain couples TRBV5-1 to TRBJ2-3, with 8 positions matching TRBD1. This CDR3 is 15 amino acids long. The germline V gene encodes CDR1 SGHRS and CDR2 YFSETQ. V lost 3 bases and J lost 1; bases outside the gene matches: 4. Using reference TRBV5-1 and TRBJ2-3 for the parts outside the CDR3, the full variable domain is KAGVTQTPRYLIKTRGQQVTLSCSPISGHRSVSWYQQTPGQGLQFLFEYFSETQRNKGNFPGRFSGRQFSNSRSEMNVSTLELGDSALYLCASSSGQGGTDTQYFGPGTRLTVL.

The chain employs TRBV2 and TRBJ1-2, with TRBD1 identical over 7 bases. The CDR3 length is 12 residues. Germline-derived CDR1 and CDR2 are SNHLY and FYNNEI. Trimming removed 10 bases from V and 5 bases from J; junction bases left unmatched: 7. The CDR3 is CAISGTAYGYTF. CDR3 in DNA: TGTGCCATATCCGGGACAGCGTATGGCTACACCTTC.

The chain joins TRBV11-2 to TRBJ2-4, with 14 bases lining up with TRBD2. The germline V gene encodes CDR1 SGHAT and CDR2 FQNNGV. This CDR3 has 15 amino acids. J gave up 10 bases and V 3 bases, and 5 bases lay outside the gene matches. CDR3 region: CASSLTSGGVGIQYF. The CDR3 DNA reads TGTGCCAGCAGCTTGACTAGCGGGGGGGTCGGGATTCAGTACTTC.

This clone has a single count. The chain employs TRBV9 and TRBJ2-1; 10 nucleotides agree with TRBD1. Germline assignment: CDR1 SGDLS and CDR2 YYNGEE. The CDR3 spans 14 residues. Losses at the gene ends were 3 bases for V and 9 bases for J; bases not matched to a gene: 6. This CDR3 reads CASSALTGGIEQFF. The CDR3 bases are TGTGCCAGCAGCGCCCTGACAGGGGGCATTGAGCAGTTCTTC.

The rearrangement uses TRBV23-1 and TRBJ2-4; possibly TRBD1 for D (6 bases). TRBV23-1 is labeled an ORF, and its function is uncertain. Trimming cost V 6 bases and J 0 bases, with 12 bases left between them. There are 15 residues in the CDR3. The CDR3: CASSRTAIAKNIQYF. As DNA, the CDR3 is TGCGCCAGCAGCCGGACAGCCATAGCCAAAAACATTCAGTACTTC.

The V call is TRBV5-1, the J call TRBJ2-3; 13 positions match TRBD2. CDR3 size: 16 residues. Germline V gene lookup returns CDR1 SGHRS and CDR2 YFSETQ. V shed 7 bases and J 0 bases; nucleotides not matched to a gene: 5. CDR3 sequence reads: CASARLAGGSTDTQYF. The DNA of the CDR3 is TGCGCCAGCGCAAGACTAGCGGGGGGAAGCACAGATACGCAGTATTTT.

This clone appeared a single time. The chain links TRBV7-8 to TRBJ2-7, with D unresolved. V was shortened by 5 bases and J by 2 bases, with 7 bases between the two germline ends. CDR3 size: 12 residues. Germline loops: CDR1 SGHVS, CDR2 FQNEAQ. CDR3 loop: CASSPGAYEQYF. The CDR3 nucleotides are TGTGCCAGCAGCCCCGGAGCCTACGAGCAGTACTTC.

This chain connects TRBV19 to TRBJ1-2, with D possibly being TRBD1 (6 bases). Germline V CDR1 and CDR2: LNHDA, SQIVND (reference sequence). The CDR3 loop spans 13 amino acids. V lost 4 bases to trimming and J lost 6 bases, with 12 bases between them. The DNA of the CDR3 is TGTGCCAGTAGTACCCAGGGGACGCATGGCTACACCTTC. Translating it yields CASSTQGTHGYTF.

The V and J genes are TRBV3-1 (or the pseudogene TRBV3-2) and TRBJ2-2; tentatively, D is TRBD2 (6 bases). Trimming took off 4 bases at V and 2 bases at J, with 8 bases between the two ends. Germline CDR1 reads LGHDT; CDR2 reads YNNKEL (reference sequence). This CDR3 has 14 amino acids. The CDR3 sequence: CASSRDFNTGELFF. DNA of the CDR3: TGTGCCAGCAGCCGGGACTTTAACACCGGGGAGCTGTTTTTT.

The V call is TRBV2, the J call TRBJ1-6; no firm D call. The CDR3 sequence is 14 residues long. Looked up from germline, CDR1 is SNHLY and CDR2 is FYNNEI. Between the trimmed V and J ends, which lost 5 bases and 13 bases, there was a span of 18 bases. CDR3 nucleotide sequence: TGTGCCAGCAGTTTTGACACGCGCTCCAACCCCCTCCACTTT. Its protein product is CASSFDTRSNPLHF.

V gene TRBV15 combines with J gene TRBJ2-5; TRBD1 matches 8 bases. Germline CDR1 is LNHNV and CDR2 is YYDKDF (reference sequence). V was clipped by 0 bases and J by 5 bases; unmatched bases: 8. The CDR3 has 16 residues. This chain's CDR3 is CATSRDNPGGAETQYF. CDR3 bases: TGTGCCACCAGCAGAGACAACCCAGGGGGCGCGGAGACCCAGTACTTC.

V gene TRBV29-1 combines with J gene TRBJ1-2; possibly TRBD1 for D (6 bases). The CDR3 runs to 12 residues. CDR1 is SQVTM, CDR2 ANQGSEA, per germline. Trimming removed 6 bases from V and 3 bases from J, with 11 bases in between. The chain's CDR3 is CSVVHRDYGYTF. The CDR3 bases are TGCAGCGTGGTTCACAGGGACTATGGCTACACCTTC.

CDR3 amino acids: CASSFFGGWEDTQYF. Here the CDR3 DNA reads TGCGCCAGCAGCTTTTTCGGCGGTTGGGAGGATACGCAGTATTTT. The V gene is TRBV5-1, the J gene TRBJ2-3; tentatively, D is TRBD2 (5 bases). The CDR3 is 15 amino acids. V was shortened by 2 bases and J by 6 bases, with 16 bases between the two germline ends. Germline CDR1 is SGHRS and CDR2 is YFSETQ. Full variable domain (outside the CDR3, taken from reference TRBV5-1 and TRBJ2-3): KAGVTQTPRYLIKTRGQQVTLSCSPISGHRSVSWYQQTPGQGLQFLFEYFSETQRNKGNFPGRFSGRQFSNSRSEMNVSTLELGDSALYLCASSFFGGWEDTQYFGPGTRLTVL.

This rearrangement joins TRBV30 to TRBJ2-7, with 10 bases fitting TRBD1. The CDR3 sequence is 15 residues long. Per the germline V gene, CDR1 is GTSNPN and CDR2 is SVGIG (reference sequence). Trimming cost V 3 bases and J 2 bases; bases outside gene matches: 7. CDR3 amino acids: CAWRAGTGVPYEQYF. The CDR3, as DNA: TGTGCCTGGAGGGCAGGGACAGGGGTCCCCTACGAGCAGTACTTC.

This chain uses TRBV27 with TRBJ1-2, with 9 bases matching TRBD1. V lost 3 bases, J lost 6 bases, and 2 bases stayed unmatched. This CDR3 has 13 amino acids. Looked up from germline, CDR1 is MNHEY and CDR2 is SMNVEV (reference sequence). The CDR3 spells CASSLGQGHGYTF. In nucleotides, the CDR3 is TGTGCCAGCAGTTTGGGACAGGGTCATGGCTACACCTTC.

This clone was seen only once. V is TRBV11-1 and J is TRBJ2-7, with 7 bases identical to TRBD1. V lost 1 base to trimming and J lost 4 bases; unmatched junction nucleotides: 4. This CDR3 region has 14 residues. Looked up from germline, CDR1 is SGHAT and CDR2 is FQDESV (reference sequence). CDR3 sequence reads: CASSLGSGGYEQYF. CDR3 DNA: TGTGCCAGCAGCTTAGGCTCAGGGGGATACGAGCAGTACTTC.

The chain employs TRBV23-1 and TRBJ1-1; unclear D gene. TRBV23-1 is classed as an ORF, of uncertain function. The CDR3 spans 18 residues. The V end was cut by 0 bases, the J end by 0 bases, with 17 bases between. The chain's CDR3 is CASSQSCAGVGMNTEAFF. The CDR3 DNA reads as TGCGCCAGCAGTCAATCGTGCGCGGGAGTAGGCATGAACACTGAAGCTTTCTTT.

This chain links TRBV28 with TRBJ1-1; TRBD1 agrees at 10 bases. The CDR3 has 14 amino acids. Trimming at V came to 5 bases and at J to 8 bases, leaving 8 bases not matched to a gene. Per germline, CDR1 MDHEN and CDR2 SYDVKM. The CDR3, as DNA: TGTGCCAGCAGTCAGCGGGACAGGGGAACCGAAGCTTTCTTT. Amino acid sequence: CASSQRDRGTEAFF.

The rearrangement joins TRBV14 to TRBJ2-7; TRBD1 matches at 7 bases. Germline V gene data show CDR1 as SGHDN and CDR2 as FVKESK. The junction had 10 bases not matched to a gene; V was cut back by 3 bases and J by 5 bases. This CDR3 is built from 15 residues. CDR3 nucleotide sequence: TGTGCCAGCAGCCAGACAGGGCATTTTAGCGACGAGCAGTACTTC. Residues: CASSQTGHFSDEQYF.

The genes are TRBV11-2 and TRBJ2-5, with D possibly matching TRBD2 (5 bases). CDR3 length equals 15 residues. Trimming shortened V by 2 bases and J by 5 bases, and 15 bases separated the two germline ends. Per germline, CDR1 SGHAT and CDR2 FQNNGV. The CDR3 DNA reads TGTGCCAGCAGCTTAAGTGCGAGGGATTCGGAGACCCAGTACTTC. Amino acid sequence: CASSLSARDSETQYF.